Below, 24 T cell receptor beta chains from the same sample are listed, as sequenced in a study of cytomegalovirus exposure and HLA in healthy donors. The assay was immunoSEQ multiplex PCR, and TCRdb's table has in-frame clones only and misses some. The sample lists under 150,000 clones; 84% were seen once. The sequenced sample consisted of PBMCs. These receptor sequences come from a woman younger than 45 in good health and CMV-seronegative.

V and J are TRBV10-3 and TRBJ2-6; D not resolved. The V gene's germline CDR1 is ENHRY and CDR2 SYGVKD. This CDR3 is 15 amino acids long. V dropped 3 bases and J dropped 1 base, with 7 bases sitting between them. The CDR3 DNA reads TGTGCCATCAGTGATGAGGTGTCTGGGGCCAACGTCCTGACTTTC. It codes for CAISDEVSGANVLTF.

The CDR3 region is CASSPGPGNYEQYF. CDR3 sequence (DNA): TGTGCCAGCAGCCCAGGACCAGGGAACTACGAGCAGTACTTC. This chain uses TRBV9 with TRBJ2-7; tentatively, D is TRBD1 (5 bases). V was shortened by 4 bases and J by 3 bases, with 14 bases between the two germline ends. This CDR3 spans 14 amino acids. The germline CDR1 and CDR2 sequences are SGDLS and YYNGEE. The full variable domain, its missing parts supplied by reference TRBV9 and TRBJ2-7, is DSGVTQTPKHLITATGQRVTLRCSPRSGDLSVYWYQQSLDQGLQFLIQYYNGEERAKGNILERFSAQQFPDLHSELNLSSLELGDSALYFCASSPGPGNYEQYFGPGTRLTVT.

The rearrangement uses TRBV5-4 and TRBJ1-5; 7 bases are a match to TRBD1. V lost 4 bases and J lost 4; bases outside the gene matches: 2. Germline-derived CDR1 and CDR2 are SGHNT and YYREEE (reference sequence). This CDR3 comprises 13 residues. The CDR3 region is CASSRDSNQPQHF. In nucleotides, the CDR3 is TGTGCCAGCAGCCGGGACAGTAATCAGCCCCAGCATTTT.

V usage is TRBV7-9 and J usage is TRBJ1-1; possible D gene TRBD1, 6 bases. Germline assignment: CDR1 SEHNR and CDR2 FQNEAQ (reference sequence). The CDR3 contains 15 residues. V was trimmed by 1 base and J by 1 base, leaving 10 bases between them. The CDR3 loop reads CASSLVQGPNTEAFF. The CDR3 nucleotides read TGTGCCAGCAGCTTAGTACAGGGCCCGAACACTGAAGCTTTCTTT. Full variable domain (remainder filled in from reference TRBV7-9 and TRBJ1-1): DTGVSQNPRHKITKRGQNVTFRCDPISEHNRLYWYRQTLGQGPEFLTYFQNEAQLEKSRLLSDRFSAERPKGSFSTLEIQRTEQGDSAMYLCASSLVQGPNTEAFFGQGTRLTVV.

This clone was found many times. The chain employs TRBV4-2 and TRBJ1-2; TRBD1 matches 7 bases. The CDR3 is 16 amino acids. CDR1 LGHNA and CDR2 YNFKEQ come from the germline V gene. V lost 4 bases to trimming and J lost 2 bases; unmatched junction nucleotides: 10. CDR3 in amino acids: CASSPQEAGGNYGYTF. The CDR3 bases are TGTGCCAGCAGCCCACAAGAGGCAGGGGGGAACTATGGCTACACCTTC.

Turning to this clone: This sample also contains other DNA sequences that code for the same CDR3. The chain has TRBV2 and TRBJ2-5; 15 nucleotides align to TRBD2. V gave up 6 bases and J gave up 3 bases; unmatched junction bases: 2. There are 15 residues in the CDR3. Germline V lookup: CDR1 SNHLY, CDR2 FYNNEI. CDR3 nucleotides: TGTGCCAGCAGCAGGACTAGCGGGGGGGAAGAGACCCAGTACTTC. As protein: CASSRTSGGEETQYF.

The DNA of the CDR3 is TGTGCCAGCAGCACAGGACAGGGTGGGAAACTGTTTTTT. Its protein is CASSTGQGGKLFF. The V gene is TRBV11-2, the J gene TRBJ1-4, with TRBD1 matching over 8 bases. Germline CDR1 and CDR2: SGHAT and FQNNGV. This CDR3 contains 13 residues. Losses at the gene ends were 5 bases for V and 11 bases for J; bases not matched to a gene: 7.

V usage is TRBV7-9 and J usage is TRBJ1-1; D is uncertain. The CDR3 is made up of 17 amino acids. Germline assignment: CDR1 SEHNR and CDR2 FQNEAQ (reference sequence). The germline V and J ends were trimmed by 0 bases and 3 bases, with 17 bases remaining between them. The CDR3 nucleotides read TGTGCCAGCAGCTTAGCCCCGCCGGGATATAGGGACACTGAAGCTTTCTTT. Translation: CASSLAPPGYRDTEAFF.

This chain links TRBV28 with TRBJ1-6, with TRBD1 as a possible D gene (6 bases). Trimming removed 8 bases at V and 10 bases at J, with 15 bases between. From germline, CDR1 is MDHEN and CDR2 SYDVKM. The CDR3 extends over 13 amino acids. CDR3 bases: TGTGCCAGCTCTACAGGGTCTGTCTCACCCCTCCACTTT. Translated, it gives CASSTGSVSPLHF.

The V call is TRBV5-1, the J call TRBJ1-2; D is undetermined. This CDR3 comprises 13 residues. The V gene lost 0 bases and the J gene lost 3 bases, with 6 bases spanning the gap. Germline V gene lookup returns CDR1 SGHRS and CDR2 YFSETQ. This CDR3 reads CASSLEQHYGYTF. The DNA for the CDR3 is TGCGCCAGCAGCTTGGAACAACACTATGGCTACACCTTC.

The chain recombines TRBV13 with TRBJ1-4, with 8 positions matching TRBD1. This CDR3 is built from 15 residues. Germline V gene sequence: CDR1 PRHDT, CDR2 FYEKMQ (reference sequence). Trimming removed 4 bases from V and 5 bases from J; junction bases left unmatched: 6. The CDR3 spells CASSSTSGGNEKLFF. CDR3 DNA sequence: TGTGCCAGCAGCTCAACTTCAGGGGGCAATGAAAAACTGTTTTTT.

This clone was picked up one time. This chain connects TRBV19 to TRBJ1-4; D is unclear. V lost 4 bases and J lost 8, with 14 bases in between. Germline CDR1 is LNHDA and CDR2 is SQIVND (reference sequence). This CDR3 is 14 amino acids long. This CDR3 reads CASSTIQTREKLFF. Written as DNA, the CDR3 is TGTGCCAGTAGTACCATTCAAACCAGAGAAAAACTGTTTTTT.

The chain has TRBV29-1 and TRBJ2-7; D possibly corresponds to TRBD1 (6 bases). Trimming pared 7 bases from V and 4 bases from J, leaving 20 bases between. The CDR3 runs 14 residues. Per germline, CDR1 SQVTM and CDR2 ANQGSEA. The CDR3 region is CSGGTGHNSYEQYF. CDR3 nucleotide sequence: TGCAGCGGGGGGACGGGACATAACTCGTACGAGCAGTACTTC.

The chain is built from TRBV5-4 and TRBJ2-7; 8 nucleotides match TRBD2. The V segment lost 0 bases and the J segment 6 bases; nucleotides outside the gene matches: 11. Germline lookup yields CDR1 SGHNT and CDR2 YYREEE (reference sequence). This CDR3 comprises 16 residues. The CDR3 sequence is CASSLAIQRGRGEQYF. CDR3 sequence (DNA): TGTGCCAGCAGCTTGGCAATCCAGCGGGGGCGTGGCGAGCAGTACTTC.

This clone was seen a few times. The chain recombines TRBV2 with TRBJ2-1; no firm D call. CDR3 length equals 15 residues. V lost 5 bases and J 0 bases, leaving 11 bases between the germline ends. The germline V gene has CDR1 SNHLY and CDR2 FYNNEI. CDR3 region: CASSRLQNSYNEQFF. The DNA for the CDR3 is TGTGCCAGCAGTCGGTTACAGAACTCCTACAATGAGCAGTTCTTC.

For this clone: Compared with germline, one end of the junction differs, possibly owing to a read error. The V call is TRBV7-9, the J call TRBJ2-2; 9 bases are a match to TRBD2. The CDR3 extends over 14 amino acids. Germline CDR1 and CDR2: SEHNR and FQNEAQ (reference sequence). The CDR3 coding sequence is TGTGCCGGCAGGGCTAGCGGGGTTTCCGGGGAGCTGTTTTTT. It is translated as CAGRASGVSGELFF.

V and J are TRBV6-1 and TRBJ2-6; D uncertain. Trimming stripped 8 bases from V and 1 base from J, with 3 bases between. Per the germline V gene, CDR1 is MNHNS and CDR2 is SASEGT. The CDR3 extends over 12 amino acids. CDR3 sequence: CASLSGANVLTF. In DNA, the CDR3 is TGTGCCAGCCTATCTGGGGCCAACGTCCTGACTTTC.

This chain connects TRBV18 to TRBJ1-2, with 8 nucleotides matching TRBD1. Losses at the gene ends were 6 bases for V and 8 bases for J; bases not matched to a gene: 8. CDR3 length: 13 amino acids. The germline CDR1 and CDR2 sequences are KGHSH and LQKENI. CDR3: CASSRGQGEGYTF. The CDR3 DNA reads as TGTGCCAGCTCCCGCGGACAGGGAGAGGGCTACACCTTC.

The V call is TRBV4-2, the J call TRBJ1-1; 9 bases align to TRBD1. The trim removed 4 bases at V and 5 bases at J, leaving 11 bases unmatched. This CDR3 region has 16 residues. The germline CDR1 and CDR2 sequences are LGHNA and YNFKEQ. CDR3 amino acids: CASSPGPGQGGTEAFF. The CDR3 coding sequence is TGTGCCAGCAGCCCAGGTCCGGGACAGGGAGGTACTGAAGCTTTCTTT.

This chain joins TRBV5-6 and TRBJ1-2; possible D gene TRBD1, 5 bases. This CDR3 spans 15 amino acids. CDR1 SGHDT and CDR2 YYEEEE come from the germline V gene. The V gene lost 3 bases and the J gene lost 0 bases, with 12 bases spanning the gap. The CDR3 protein is CASSSYRTANYGYTF. The DNA of the CDR3 is TGTGCCAGCAGCTCGTACAGGACCGCTAACTATGGCTACACCTTC.

This clone came up a few times. This chain uses TRBV5-8 with TRBJ1-3, with D uncertain. CDR3 length equals 15 residues. V was cut by 3 bases and J by 0 bases, with 10 bases left in between. Germline V gene sequence: CDR1 SGHTS, CDR2 YDEGEE. CDR3 region: CASSSGRLSGNTIYF. The CDR3 region has the DNA TGTGCCAGCAGCTCTGGGAGGCTCTCTGGAAACACCATATATTTT.

This chain joins TRBV19 and TRBJ1-5; 7 bases are a match to TRBD1. The V gene's germline CDR1 is LNHDA and CDR2 SQIVND (reference sequence). The CDR3 length is 15 residues. With V trimmed by 4 bases and J by 0 bases, 3 bases remained unmatched. This CDR3 reads CASSRTGHSNQPQHF. As DNA, the CDR3 is TGTGCCAGTAGTAGGACAGGCCATAGCAATCAGCCCCAGCATTTT.

The rearrangement joins TRBV7-2 to TRBJ1-1, with D possibly being TRBD1 (5 bases). Trimming shortened V by 5 bases and J by 3 bases, and 10 bases separated the two germline ends. The CDR3 extends over 13 amino acids. Per the germline V gene, CDR1 is SGHTA and CDR2 is FQGNSA. CDR3 residues: CASSTQTDTEAFF. The DNA of the CDR3 is TGTGCCAGCAGCACGCAGACAGACACTGAAGCTTTCTTT.

The rearrangement uses TRBV7-3 and TRBJ2-7; unclear D gene. The CDR3 contains 17 residues. Germline V gene sequence: CDR1 SGHTA, CDR2 FQGTGA. The ends were cut back, 2 bases at V and 1 base at J, with 18 bases in the middle. The DNA for the CDR3 is TGTGCCAGCAGCTTACGGGTCCACAAGGAAAATTCCTACGAGCAGTACTTC. Translating it yields CASSLRVHKENSYEQYF.